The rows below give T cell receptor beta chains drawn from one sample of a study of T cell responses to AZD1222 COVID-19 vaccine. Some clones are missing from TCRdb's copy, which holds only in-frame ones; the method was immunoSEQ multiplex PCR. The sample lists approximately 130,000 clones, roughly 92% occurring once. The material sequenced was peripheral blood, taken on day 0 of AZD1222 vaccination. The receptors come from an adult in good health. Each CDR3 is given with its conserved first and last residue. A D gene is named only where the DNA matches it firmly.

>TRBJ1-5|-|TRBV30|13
CAWSARQDQPQHF
TGTGCCTGGAGTGCCAGGCAGGATCAGCCCCAGCATTTT
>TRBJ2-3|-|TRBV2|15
CASSEAPPYTDTQYF
TGTGCCAGCAGTGAAGCCCCCCCTTACACAGATACGCAGTATTTT
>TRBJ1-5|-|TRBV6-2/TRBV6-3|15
CASSYSKAGNQPQHF
TGTGCCAGCAGTTACTCGAAGGCTGGAAATCAGCCCCAGCATTTT
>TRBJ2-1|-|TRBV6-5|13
CASSYRGNSEQFF
TGTGCCAGCAGTTATCGAGGGAACAGTGAGCAGTTCTTC
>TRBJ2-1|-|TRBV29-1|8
CSVGYEFF
TGCAGCGTTGGTTATGAGTTCTTC
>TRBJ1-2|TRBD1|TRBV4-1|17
CASSLHRQGLANYGYTF
TGCGCCAGCAGCCTCCACCGACAGGGGCTAGCTAACTATGGCTACACCTTC
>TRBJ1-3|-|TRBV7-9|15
CASSSTGAPGNTIYF
TGTGCCAGCAGCTCCACGGGGGCGCCAGGAAACACCATATATTTT
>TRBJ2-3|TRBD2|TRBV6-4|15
CASSASGATTDTQYF
TGTGCCAGCAGTGCTAGCGGGGCTACCACAGATACGCAGTATTTT
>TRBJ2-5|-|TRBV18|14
CASSPRAADETQYF
TGTGCCAGCTCACCAAGGGCTGCAGACGAGACCCAGTACTTC
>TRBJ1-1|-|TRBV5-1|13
CASSLEGNTEAFF
TGCGCCAGCAGCTTGGAGGGGAACACTGAAGCTTTCTTT